A single sample gave rise to the 23 T cell receptor beta chains below, sequenced in a study of T-cell memory formation after mild COVID-19. TCRdb redid the calling of the 5' RACE reads with MiXCR, one entry per CDR3 protein. The sample holds approximately 60,000 distinct CDR3 sequences, around 9.5% seen once. The source material was PBMCs or a T cell subset sorted from them (not recorded which). These receptors were taken from a man between 18 and 35 years old who had mild COVID-19 (a few samples of this study predate the infection). Cell type and time point are not known.

This chain connects TRBV5-1 to TRBJ2-3; a possible D gene is TRBD2 (6 bases). Per the germline V gene, CDR1 is SGHRS and CDR2 is YFSETQ. Trimming pared 0 bases from V and 2 bases from J, leaving 16 bases between. The CDR3 is 17 amino acids. The CDR3 sequence is CASSLAVGGATTDTQYF. In DNA, the CDR3 is TGCGCCAGCAGCTTGGCCGTGGGGGGAGCTACCACAGATACGCAGTATTTT.

This chain links TRBV20-1 with TRBJ2-3; 9 positions match TRBD2. The ends lost 2 bases at V and 1 base at J; junction bases unmatched: 4. Germline V gene lookup returns CDR1 DFQATT and CDR2 SNEGSKA (reference sequence). This CDR3 is 15 amino acids long. DNA of the CDR3: TGCAGTGCTAGATTTGCTAGCGGGGGCACAGATACGCAGTATTTT. Its translation: CSARFASGGTDTQYF.

This clonotype was detected only a few times. The V and J genes are TRBV7-3 and TRBJ2-5; D might be TRBD2 (6 bases). CDR3 size: 15 residues. With 5 bases removed from V and 0 bases from J, the gap between germline ends came to 13 bases. The V gene's germline CDR1 is SGHTA and CDR2 FQGTGA. The CDR3 sequence: CASSPGVSYQETQYF. The CDR3 coding sequence is TGTGCCAGCAGCCCGGGGGTATCGTACCAAGAGACCCAGTACTTC. Together with reference TRBV7-3 and TRBJ2-5, the CDR3 gives the full variable domain: GAGVSQTPSNKVTEKGKYVELRCDPISGHTALYWYRQSLGQGPEFLIYFQGTGAADDSGLPNDRFFAVRPEGSVSTLKIQRTERGDSAVYLCASSPGVSYQETQYFGPGTRLLVL.

This clonotype has a handful of counts. CDR3 loop: CASSSGTVNSGNTIYF. As DNA, the CDR3 is TGTGCCAGCAGCAGTGGGACAGTGAACTCTGGAAACACCATATATTTT. V usage is TRBV7-2 and J usage is TRBJ1-3, with 7 nucleotides matching TRBD1. The CDR3 is 16 amino acids. With 5 bases clipped from V and 0 bases from J, the junction kept 7 bases outside the gene matches. Germline V gene data show CDR1 as SGHTA and CDR2 as FQGNSA.

This clonotype was observed a handful of times. The V and J genes are TRBV5-4 and TRBJ1-4; unclear D gene. Germline CDR1 is SGHNT and CDR2 is YYREEE (reference sequence). This CDR3 has 12 residues. The ends were cut back, 4 bases at V and 8 bases at J, with 9 bases in the middle. In nucleotides, the CDR3 is TGTGCCAGCAGCGCGCGAGGGGAAAAACTGTTTTTT. This encodes CASSARGEKLFF.

This chain connects TRBV5-5 to TRBJ1-2; D is ambiguous. V was clipped by 4 bases and J by 4 bases, with 14 bases between them. Germline V gene data show CDR1 as SGHKS and CDR2 as YYEKEE (reference sequence). The length of the CDR3 is 14 residues. The CDR3 protein is CASSTPRGSYGYTF. CDR3 bases: TGTGCCAGCAGCACCCCGCGAGGGAGCTATGGCTACACCTTC.

This clonotype turned up a few times. This chain joins TRBV7-2 and TRBJ1-4; TRBD1 aligns across 9 bases. J lost 8 bases, V lost 1 base, and 8 bases had no gene match. The CDR3 spans 16 residues. Germline lookup yields CDR1 SGHTA and CDR2 FQGNSA. This chain's CDR3 is CASSLEATGGFEKLFF. In DNA form, the CDR3 reads TGTGCCAGCAGCTTAGAGGCGACAGGGGGGTTCGAAAAACTGTTTTTT. Complete variable domain (other parts from reference TRBV7-2 and TRBJ1-4): GAGVSQSPSNKVTEKGKDVELRCDPISGHTALYWYRQSLGQGLEFLIYFQGNSAPDKSGLPSDRFSAERTGGSVSTLTIQRTQQEDSAVYLCASSLEATGGFEKLFFGSGTQLSVL.

The gene calls are TRBV7-9 and TRBJ1-2, with TRBD1 as a possible D gene (5 bases). The CDR3 has 13 amino acids. The germline CDR1 and CDR2 sequences are SEHNR and FQNEAQ (reference sequence). V was trimmed by 3 bases and J by 6 bases, leaving 11 bases between them. As DNA, the CDR3 is TGTGCCAGCAGCTTCGGGGCAGCGGATGGCTACACCTTC. The encoded protein is CASSFGAADGYTF.

The V gene is TRBV20-1, the J gene TRBJ1-5; D perhaps matches TRBD1 (6 bases). The CDR3 contains 15 residues. The V gene lost 7 bases and the J gene lost 4 bases, with 20 bases spanning the gap. CDR1 is DFQATT, CDR2 SNEGSKA, per germline (reference sequence). CDR3 protein: CSVGPTGHVNQPQHF. DNA of the CDR3: TGCAGTGTTGGCCCGACGGGACACGTAAATCAGCCCCAGCATTTT.

A single count supports this clonotype. V usage is TRBV7-9 and J usage is TRBJ2-5; 9 bases align to TRBD2. Germline V gene lookup returns CDR1 SEHNR and CDR2 FQNEAQ (reference sequence). V shed 2 bases and J 5 bases; nucleotides not matched to a gene: 6. The CDR3 spans 15 residues. As DNA, the CDR3 is TGTGCCAGCAGCTTATACTCCCTAGCGGGGGAGACCCAGTACTTC. Protein sequence: CASSLYSLAGETQYF.

This clonotype has more than one count but fewer than ten. This chain links TRBV20-1 with TRBJ1-1; D is possibly TRBD1 (5 bases). Germline lookup yields CDR1 DFQATT and CDR2 SNEGSKA (reference sequence). The CDR3 contains 12 residues. V lost 5 bases to trimming and J lost 3 bases, with 10 bases between them. CDR3 nucleotides: TGCAGTGCTGCACAGGTAGACACTGAAGCTTTCTTT. Protein product: CSAAQVDTEAFF.

This clonotype was found many times. The rearrangement links TRBV7-2 to TRBJ2-7, with D perhaps matching TRBD1 (6 bases). This CDR3 is built from 15 residues. The V and J ends lost 0 bases and 1 base respectively, with 10 bases between them. Germline CDR1 is SGHTA and CDR2 is FQGNSA. CDR3 DNA: TGTGCCAGCAGCTTAGCGACAGGTCTTTCCTACGAGCAGTACGTC. It is translated as CASSLATGLSYEQYV.

In this sample, this clonotype turned up a few times. V is TRBV7-2 and J is TRBJ1-4, with TRBD1 identical over 7 bases. The V gene end was trimmed by 5 bases and the J gene end by 4 bases; junction bases not matched to a gene: 4. Germline V gene lookup returns CDR1 SGHTA and CDR2 FQGNSA. The CDR3 runs 14 residues. The CDR3 coding sequence is TGTGCCAGCAGCGCGGACAGGAATAATGAAAAACTGTTTTTT. Its protein product is CASSADRNNEKLFF.

This clonotype was observed a few times. The V gene is TRBV25-1, the J gene TRBJ2-3; 10 positions match TRBD1. With V trimmed by 9 bases and J by 15 bases, 18 bases remained unmatched. This CDR3 is built from 14 residues. The germline CDR1 and CDR2 sequences are MGHDK and SYGVNS. The CDR3 loop reads CASGDRGPTDTRYF. The CDR3 DNA is TGTGCCAGTGGGGACAGGGGCCCTACAGATACGCGCTATTTT. Full variable domain (missing parts from reference TRBV25-1 and TRBJ2-3): EADIYQTPRYLVIGTGKKITLECSQTMGHDKMYWYQQDPGMELHLIHYSYGVNSTEKGDLSSESTVSRIRTEHFPLTLESARPSHTSQYLCASGDRGPTDTRYFGPGTRLTVL.

This clonotype was recorded at least ten times. The rearrangement links TRBV20-1 to TRBJ2-1; the match to TRBD2 covers 10 bases. The CDR3 spans 14 residues. V was clipped by 6 bases and J by 2 bases; unmatched bases: 4. The V gene's germline CDR1 is DFQATT and CDR2 SNEGSKA (reference sequence). CDR3 in amino acids: CSARTSGAYNEQFF. The CDR3, as DNA: TGCAGTGCACGGACTAGCGGAGCCTACAATGAGCAGTTCTTC.

This clonotype has at least ten counts. The V and J genes are TRBV20-1 and TRBJ1-1; TRBD1 might be the D (6 bases). Between the trimmed V and J ends, which lost 0 bases and 3 bases, there was a span of 14 bases. Germline V gene sequence: CDR1 DFQATT, CDR2 SNEGSKA (reference sequence). This CDR3 spans 15 amino acids. Here the CDR3 reads CSARDTTGTHTEAFF. The CDR3 DNA reads as TGCAGTGCTAGAGATACCACAGGGACTCACACTGAAGCTTTCTTT.

The chain joins TRBV7-2 to TRBJ1-1; D is perhaps TRBD1 (6 bases). This CDR3 comprises 15 residues. Trimming removed 5 bases at V and 0 bases at J, with 13 bases between. CDR1 is SGHTA, CDR2 FQGNSA, per germline. The CDR3 here is CASSDGGRLNTEAFF. The CDR3 DNA is TGTGCCAGCAGCGACGGGGGGCGGCTGAACACTGAAGCTTTCTTT.

The chain is built from TRBV5-1 and TRBJ2-3; 7 bases map to TRBD2. The CDR3 covers 15 residues. V was pared by 4 bases and J by 5 bases, with 10 bases of the junction left unmatched. Germline loops: CDR1 SGHRS, CDR2 YFSETQ. DNA of the CDR3: TGCGCCAGCAGCACACGGACTAGTTTAGTAGATACGCAGTATTTT. It translates to CASSTRTSLVDTQYF.

This clonotype has more than one count but fewer than ten. The J gene is TRBJ2-3, the V gene TRBV18, with D tentatively TRBD1 (5 bases). Germline CDR1 KGHSH, CDR2 LQKENI. With 3 bases removed from V and 7 bases from J, the gap between germline ends came to 11 bases. The CDR3 consists of 13 residues. The CDR3 spells CASSPRDRNTQYF. In DNA, the CDR3 is TGTGCCAGCTCACCCCGTGACAGAAATACGCAGTATTTT.

The chain couples TRBV5-6 to TRBJ1-2, with 8 bases matching TRBD1. CDR1 is SGHDT, CDR2 YYEEEE, per germline. The length of the CDR3 is 12 residues. V lost 5 bases, J lost 7 bases, and 4 bases stayed unmatched. CDR3 region: CASRFGTGGYTF. The CDR3 DNA follows: TGTGCCAGCAGATTCGGGACAGGTGGCTACACCTTC. The complete variable domain, with remaining parts taken from reference TRBV5-6 and TRBJ1-2, reads DAGVTQSPTHLIKTRGQQVTLRCSPKSGHDTVSWYQQALGQGPQFIFQYYEEEERQRGNFPDRFSGHQFPNYSSELNVNALLLGDSALYLCASRFGTGGYTFGSGTRLTVV.

The V call is TRBV5-1, the J call TRBJ2-7; tentatively, D is TRBD2 (6 bases). V dropped 4 bases and J dropped 3 bases, with 14 bases sitting between them. The germline V gene encodes CDR1 SGHRS and CDR2 YFSETQ. This CDR3 comprises 14 residues. In nucleotides, the CDR3 is TGCGCCAGCAGCCCCTCGGCGGGGAACTACGAGCAGTACTTC. Encoded protein: CASSPSAGNYEQYF. Filled out from reference TRBV5-1 and TRBJ2-7, the complete variable domain reads KAGVTQTPRYLIKTRGQQVTLSCSPISGHRSVSWYQQTPGQGLQFLFEYFSETQRNKGNFPGRFSGRQFSNSRSEMNVSTLELGDSALYLCASSPSAGNYEQYFGPGTRLTVT.

This clonotype occurred a few times. V is TRBV7-8 and J is TRBJ1-5; possibly TRBD1 for D (5 bases). Trimming stripped 5 bases from V and 1 base from J, with 12 bases between. CDR3 length equals 15 residues. Germline V CDR1 and CDR2: SGHVS, FQNEAQ. CDR3 sequence reads: CASSNRDGSNQPQHF. The CDR3, as DNA: TGTGCCAGCAGCAACCGGGACGGAAGCAATCAGCCCCAGCATTTT. The full variable domain, rest sourced from reference TRBV7-8 and TRBJ1-5, is GAGVSQSPRYKVAKRGQDVALRCDPISGHVSLFWYQQALGQGPEFLTYFQNEAQLDKSGLPSDRFFAERPEGSVSTLKIQRTQQEDSAVYLCASSNRDGSNQPQHFGDGTRLSIL.

In its sample, this clonotype was seen many times. The V and J genes are TRBV12-3 or TRBV12-4 and TRBJ2-1; the D call may be TRBD1 or TRBD2 (5 bases each). This CDR3 contains 13 residues. The ends were cut back, 6 bases at V and 2 bases at J, with 8 bases in the middle. The CDR3 loop is CASSRGPYNEQFF. DNA for the CDR3: TGTGCCAGCAGCCGGGGACCCTACAATGAGCAGTTCTTC.